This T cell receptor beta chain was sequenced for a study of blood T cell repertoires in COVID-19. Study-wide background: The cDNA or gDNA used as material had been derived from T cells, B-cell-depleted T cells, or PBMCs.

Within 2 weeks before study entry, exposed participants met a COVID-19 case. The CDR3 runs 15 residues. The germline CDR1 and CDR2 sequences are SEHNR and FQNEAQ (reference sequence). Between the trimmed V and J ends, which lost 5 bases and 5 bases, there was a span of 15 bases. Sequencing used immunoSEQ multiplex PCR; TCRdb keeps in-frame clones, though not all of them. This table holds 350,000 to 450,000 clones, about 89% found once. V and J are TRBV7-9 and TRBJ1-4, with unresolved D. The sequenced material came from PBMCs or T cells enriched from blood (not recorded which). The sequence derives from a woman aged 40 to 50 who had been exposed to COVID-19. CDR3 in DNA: TGTGCCAGCAGCCAGGCCCGCGGAGGCAATGAAAAACTGTTTTTT. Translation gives CASSQARGGNEKLFF.